What follows are 30 T cell receptor beta chains derived from one specimen sequenced in a study of vaccination and CD4 T cells after COVID-19. The Oncomine TCR Beta short-read assay sequenced DNA from cultured CD4+ T cells. Each CDR3 protein is one row after TCRdb ran MiXCR on the PCR reads. The data hold some 16,000 distinct CDR3 sequences, with 44% observed a single time. Treatment reported: roughly ten-day PBMC culture with coronavirus spike peptide pools or control peptides (ViraFEST assay). These receptors' targets are unknown. Sequences were derived from CD4+ T cells from blood, cultured in vitro, sampled after SARS-CoV-2 vaccination. The receptors here all came from a human donor who had recovered from COVID-19.

This chain uses TRBV11-2 with TRBJ2-2; 10 bases fit TRBD2. After removal of 5 bases from V and 6 bases from J, the junction contained 3 bases not matched to a gene. This CDR3 is 14 amino acids long. CDR1 and CDR2 (germline): SGHAT, FQNNGV. Here the CDR3 reads CASSATSGSGELFF. CDR3 in DNA: TGTGCCAGCAGCGCGACTAGCGGGTCCGGGGAGCTGTTTTTT.

Sample share makes this clonotype medium-sized. The genes are TRBV7-9 and TRBJ2-6; D is perhaps TRBD1 (6 bases). V lost 5 bases to trimming and J lost 2 bases, with 16 bases between them. The V gene's germline CDR1 is SEHNR and CDR2 FQNEAQ (reference sequence). This CDR3 contains 17 residues. The chain's CDR3 is CASSPPGGTAGANVLTF. CDR3 DNA: TGTGCCAGCAGCCCTCCTGGGGGCACGGCTGGGGCCAACGTCCTGACTTTC.

The chain employs TRBV5-1 and TRBJ2-5, with unresolved D. Germline V gene sequence: CDR1 SGHRS, CDR2 YFSETQ. This CDR3 has 15 amino acids. Trimming pared 0 bases from V and 2 bases from J, leaving 11 bases between. CDR3 amino acids: CASSLGIGRQETQYF. The CDR3 nucleotides are TGCGCCAGCAGCTTGGGTATAGGGCGGCAAGAGACCCAGTACTTC.

The chain employs TRBV20-1 and TRBJ1-5, with 7 bases identical to TRBD1. V was pared by 3 bases and J by 0 bases, with 11 bases of the junction left unmatched. Germline V lookup: CDR1 DFQATT, CDR2 SNEGSKA (reference sequence). The CDR3 covers 17 residues. CDR3 bases: TGCAGTGCTAGCCTATCACCAGGGGGGTATAGCAATCAGCCCCAGCATTTT. Its translation is CSASLSPGGYSNQPQHF.

This rearrangement joins TRBV5-1 to TRBJ1-1; no firm D call. Germline CDR1 is SGHRS and CDR2 is YFSETQ. The V gene lost 0 bases and the J gene lost 1 base, with 10 bases spanning the gap. The CDR3 spans 15 residues. CDR3 bases: TGCGCCAGCAGCTTGGACTTGGCGGGGAACACTGAAGCTTTCTTT. This gives the protein CASSLDLAGNTEAFF. The full variable domain, with the rest looked up from reference TRBV5-1 and TRBJ1-1, is KAGVTQTPRYLIKTRGQQVTLSCSPISGHRSVSWYQQTPGQGLQFLFEYFSETQRNKGNFPGRFSGRQFSNSRSEMNVSTLELGDSALYLCASSLDLAGNTEAFFGQGTRLTVV.

The chain joins TRBV9 to TRBJ2-2, with 9 positions matching TRBD1. Germline CDR1 reads SGDLS; CDR2 reads YYNGEE. The CDR3 totals 16 residues. The V and J ends lost 0 bases and 3 bases, in that order; junction bases with no gene match: 3. The CDR3 bases are TGTGCCAGCAGCGTAGCGGGACAGGGATACACCGGGGAGCTGTTTTTT. Encoded protein: CASSVAGQGYTGELFF. Based on the CDR3 plus reference TRBV9 and TRBJ2-2, the full variable domain is DSGVTQTPKHLITATGQRVTLRCSPRSGDLSVYWYQQSLDQGLQFLIQYYNGEERAKGNILERFSAQQFPDLHSELNLSSLELGDSALYFCASSVAGQGYTGELFFGEGSRLTVL.

The V gene is TRBV28, the J gene TRBJ1-2; no clear D gene. Per germline, CDR1 MDHEN and CDR2 SYDVKM. The CDR3 covers 14 residues. V gave up 0 bases and J gave up 3 bases, with 8 bases separating them. This CDR3 is CASSLWSGHYGYTF. The CDR3 DNA reads as TGTGCCAGCAGTTTATGGTCCGGACACTATGGCTACACCTTC.

The rearrangement links TRBV28 to TRBJ1-2; D perhaps matches TRBD1 (5 bases). The germline V gene encodes CDR1 MDHEN and CDR2 SYDVKM. Deletions cut 5 bases from V and 5 bases from J, with 21 bases between. The CDR3 spans 16 residues. CDR3 in amino acids: CASSPGLSSAGYGYTF. The CDR3 coding sequence is TGTGCCAGCAGTCCAGGTTTATCCTCGGCAGGGTATGGCTACACCTTC.

Relative to its sample, this clonotype is medium-sized (0.01 to 0.1%). This rearrangement joins TRBV4-2 to TRBJ2-1, with D uncertain. The germline V and J ends were trimmed by 0 bases and 4 bases, with 13 bases remaining between them. Germline CDR1 and CDR2: LGHNA and YNFKEQ. This CDR3 has 16 amino acids. The CDR3 spells CASSQDSLVGYNEQFF. Written as DNA, the CDR3 is TGTGCCAGCAGCCAAGATAGTCTAGTCGGGTACAATGAGCAGTTCTTC.

This clonotype has only a few counts. The chain couples TRBV7-8 to TRBJ1-5; D gene uncertain. The V end lost 2 bases, the J end lost 6 bases, and 14 bases lay between the germline ends. This CDR3 region has 15 residues. Germline CDR1 and CDR2: SGHVS and FQNEAQ. CDR3 nucleotide sequence: TGTGCCAGCAGCTTATCGGGTCAGGTTGCTCAGCCCCAGCATTTT. This encodes CASSLSGQVAQPQHF.

The chain employs TRBV10-3 and TRBJ2-5; D is uncertain. V was clipped by 3 bases and J by 5 bases, with 10 bases between them. CDR3 size: 13 residues. From germline, CDR1 is ENHRY and CDR2 SYGVKD. The CDR3 loop reads CAISDGSLETQYF. The CDR3 coding sequence is TGTGCCATCAGTGACGGATCCTTGGAGACCCAGTACTTC.

V is TRBV7-2 and J is TRBJ2-3; D is possibly TRBD2 (5 bases). Trimming stripped 4 bases from V and 0 bases from J, with 5 bases between. The germline CDR1 and CDR2 sequences are SGHTA and FQGNSA. CDR3 size: 13 residues. Here the CDR3 reads CASSWTSTDTQYF. DNA of the CDR3: TGTGCCAGCAGCTGGACTAGCACAGATACGCAGTATTTT.

This clonotype was counted once. The chain carries TRBV30 and TRBJ2-3, with D unclear. Trimming cost V 0 bases and J 4 bases, with 2 bases left between them. The CDR3 runs 11 residues. Germline V gene data show CDR1 as GTSNPN and CDR2 as SVGIG (reference sequence). CDR3 in DNA: TGTGCCTGGAGTGTTCCAGATACGCAGTATTTT. It yields the protein CAWSVPDTQYF.

The chain recombines TRBV19 with TRBJ1-2; unclear D gene. The CDR3 spans 14 residues. The V end lost 7 bases, the J end lost 2 bases, and 14 bases lay between the germline ends. The V gene's germline CDR1 is LNHDA and CDR2 SQIVND (reference sequence). In nucleotides, the CDR3 is TGTGCCAGTACTCCGGACCATAGAAACTATGGCTACACCTTC. As protein: CASTPDHRNYGYTF.

This clonotype was observed a few times. The chain joins TRBV7-8 to TRBJ2-4; possibly TRBD1 for D (6 bases). V lost 5 bases, J lost 5 bases, and 10 bases lay in between. The CDR3 extends over 13 amino acids. Germline CDR1 is SGHVS and CDR2 is FQNEAQ. In DNA form, the CDR3 reads TGTGCCAGCAGCACCCGGACAGAAAACATTCAGTACTTC. Protein: CASSTRTENIQYF. Using reference TRBV7-8 and TRBJ2-4 for the parts outside the CDR3, the full variable domain is GAGVSQSPRYKVAKRGQDVALRCDPISGHVSLFWYQQALGQGPEFLTYFQNEAQLDKSGLPSDRFFAERPEGSVSTLKIQRTQQEDSAVYLCASSTRTENIQYFGAGTRLSVL.

The gene calls are TRBV29-1 and TRBJ2-3; D is uncertain. CDR3 size: 12 residues. Germline V gene data show CDR1 as SQVTM and CDR2 as ANQGSEA. V gave up 7 bases and J gave up 5 bases, with 13 bases separating them. The CDR3 protein is CSGDLLGDTQYF. The DNA for the CDR3 is TGCAGCGGCGACCTCCTGGGAGATACGCAGTATTTT.

This clonotype was counted a few times. This sequence joins TRBV20-1 and TRBJ2-3, with 8 nucleotides matching TRBD2. The CDR3 length is 15 residues. Germline CDR1 and CDR2: DFQATT and SNEGSKA (reference sequence). V lost 6 bases to trimming and J lost 4 bases; unmatched junction nucleotides: 12. CDR3 residues: CSAPMLAGGPDTQYF. CDR3 DNA: TGCAGTGCCCCCATGCTAGCGGGTGGACCAGATACGCAGTATTTT.

The V gene is TRBV12-5, the J gene TRBJ2-7; D call uncertain. V was pared by 1 base and J by 3 bases, with 22 bases between. This CDR3 spans 18 amino acids. CDR1 and CDR2 (germline): LGHNT, FRNRAP. The CDR3 protein is CASGLGILGRPSFYEQYF. The CDR3, as DNA: TGTGCTAGTGGTTTGGGGATCTTAGGAAGGCCGTCATTCTACGAGCAGTACTTC.

The V call is TRBV28, the J call TRBJ2-2; D is unclear. V was pared by 8 bases and J by 0 bases, with 7 bases between. CDR3 length equals 13 residues. The germline V gene has CDR1 MDHEN and CDR2 SYDVKM. CDR3 DNA sequence: TGTGCCAGCCCGAGTACGAACACCGGGGAGCTGTTTTTT. Translation gives CASPSTNTGELFF.

This clonotype showed up just once. The chain has TRBV28 and TRBJ2-1; 7 positions match TRBD2. The DNA end favors TRBJ2-7, so the J call may be wrong. Germline V CDR1 and CDR2: MDHEN, SYDVKM. This CDR3 contains 14 residues. The CDR3 nucleotides are TGTGCCAGCAGTCTACTAGCGATGAGGAACGAGCAGTACTTC. Protein product: CASSLLAMRNEQYF.

In its sample, this clonotype was seen a few times. This chain links TRBV20-1 with TRBJ1-1; D is unresolved. The V and J ends lost 4 bases and 1 base respectively, with 10 bases between them. The CDR3 is made up of 13 amino acids. The germline gives CDR1 DFQATT, CDR2 SNEGSKA (reference sequence). CDR3 DNA sequence: TGCAGTGCTATCGTTTTTCGGAACACTGAAGCTTTCTTT. It translates to CSAIVFRNTEAFF.

The chain has TRBV23-1 and TRBJ1-4; no reliable D call. TRBV23-1 is annotated as an ORF whose role is uncertain. The CDR3 contains 18 residues. Trimming took 8 bases from V and 0 from J, leaving 22 bases between them. CDR3 DNA: TGCGCCAGCCCACAGCCGCAAACCTCCCGTGCAACTAATGAAAAACTGTTTTTT. It is translated as CASPQPQTSRATNEKLFF.

This clonotype occurred a few times. The J gene is TRBJ2-2, the V gene TRBV19, with 7 bases lining up with TRBD2. This CDR3 comprises 16 residues. The V and J ends lost 7 bases and 1 base, in that order; junction bases with no gene match: 9. Germline CDR1 LNHDA, CDR2 SQIVND (reference sequence). As DNA, the CDR3 is TGTGCCAGTACCGAGACTAGCTCAGGGAACACCGGGGAGCTGTTTTTT. Encoded protein: CASTETSSGNTGELFF.

The gene calls are TRBV24-1 and TRBJ1-2; D might be TRBD1 (5 bases). Trimming left V 5 bases short and J 8 bases short, with 14 bases between. Germline assignment: CDR1 KGHDR and CDR2 SFDVKD. This CDR3 contains 13 residues. The CDR3 DNA sequence: TGTGCCACCAGTGTAGCGGCGGGGGAAGGCTACACCTTC. This codes for CATSVAAGEGYTF.

This clonotype turned up a few times. The V call is TRBV6-5, the J call TRBJ2-1; 7 positions agree with TRBD2. The CDR3 runs to 18 residues. The junction had 11 bases not matched to a gene; V was cut back by 2 bases and J by 1 base. Germline CDR1 MNHEY, CDR2 SVGAGI. The DNA for the CDR3 is TGTGCCAGCAGTTACCGTCGTGGACTAGTTAGTTCCTACAATGAGCAGTTCTTC. Translating it yields CASSYRRGLVSSYNEQFF.

The chain employs TRBV18 and TRBJ2-3; possibly TRBD1 for D (5 bases). The V end lost 5 bases, the J end lost 0 bases, and 12 bases lay between the germline ends. This CDR3 spans 15 amino acids. The germline gives CDR1 KGHSH, CDR2 LQKENI. The DNA of the CDR3 is TGTGCCAGCTCATCGACAGCAGCTAGCACAGATACGCAGTATTTT. Translation gives CASSSTAASTDTQYF. Using reference TRBV18 and TRBJ2-3 for the parts outside the CDR3, the full variable domain is NAGVMQNPRHLVRRRGQEARLRCSPMKGHSHVYWYRQLPEEGLKFMVYLQKENIIDESGMPKERFSAEFPKEGPSILRIQQVVRGDSAAYFCASSSTAASTDTQYFGPGTRLTVL.

A few counts support this clonotype. The chain carries TRBV20-1 and TRBJ1-5, with D perhaps TRBD1 (5 bases). Deletions cut 1 base from V and 0 bases from J, with 10 bases between. This CDR3 is 15 amino acids long. CDR1 is DFQATT and CDR2 is SNEGSKA in the germline V gene (reference sequence). CDR3 sequence (DNA): TGCAGTGCTAGAGGGGGACGGAATAGCAATCAGCCCCAGCATTTT. Translating it yields CSARGGRNSNQPQHF.

The chain carries TRBV7-9 and TRBJ2-7; TRBD2 matches 9 bases. Per germline, CDR1 SEHNR and CDR2 FQNEAQ (reference sequence). The CDR3 is made up of 17 amino acids. V was clipped by 3 bases and J by 2 bases; unmatched bases: 11. The CDR3, as DNA: TGTGCCAGCAGCTTGGGCCCTTATGTAGCGGGAGCCTACGAGCAGTACTTC. It yields the protein CASSLGPYVAGAYEQYF.

This clonotype was seen more than once but under ten times. V is TRBV20-1 and J is TRBJ2-3, with TRBD2 matching 10 bases. Germline CDR1 reads DFQATT; CDR2 reads SNEGSKA (reference sequence). Unmatched junction bases numbered 4, after V lost 0 bases and J lost 4 bases. This CDR3 has 15 amino acids. The CDR3 nucleotides are TGCAGTGCTAGAGAAGCGGGAGGGCCTGCAGATACGCAGTATTTT. This codes for CSAREAGGPADTQYF.

This sequence joins TRBV28 and TRBJ1-2; TRBD1 might be the D (6 bases). The CDR3 runs 13 residues. V was clipped by 3 bases and J by 4 bases, with 9 bases between them. Per germline, CDR1 MDHEN and CDR2 SYDVKM. The CDR3 here is CASSFTGPYGYTF. As DNA, the CDR3 is TGTGCCAGCAGTTTCACAGGGCCCTATGGCTACACCTTC.